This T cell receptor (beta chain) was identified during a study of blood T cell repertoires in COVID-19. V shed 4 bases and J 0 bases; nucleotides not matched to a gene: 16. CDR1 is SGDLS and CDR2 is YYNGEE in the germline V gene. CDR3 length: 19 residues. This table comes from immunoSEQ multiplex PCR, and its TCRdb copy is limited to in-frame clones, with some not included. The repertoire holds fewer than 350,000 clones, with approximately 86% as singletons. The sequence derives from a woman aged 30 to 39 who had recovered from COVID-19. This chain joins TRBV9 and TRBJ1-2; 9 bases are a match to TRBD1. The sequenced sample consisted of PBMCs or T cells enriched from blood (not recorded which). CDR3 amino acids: CASSPSETGGLAPNYGYTF. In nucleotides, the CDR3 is TGTGCCAGCAGCCCTTCCGAGACAGGGGGTTTGGCACCTAACTATGGCTACACCTTC.